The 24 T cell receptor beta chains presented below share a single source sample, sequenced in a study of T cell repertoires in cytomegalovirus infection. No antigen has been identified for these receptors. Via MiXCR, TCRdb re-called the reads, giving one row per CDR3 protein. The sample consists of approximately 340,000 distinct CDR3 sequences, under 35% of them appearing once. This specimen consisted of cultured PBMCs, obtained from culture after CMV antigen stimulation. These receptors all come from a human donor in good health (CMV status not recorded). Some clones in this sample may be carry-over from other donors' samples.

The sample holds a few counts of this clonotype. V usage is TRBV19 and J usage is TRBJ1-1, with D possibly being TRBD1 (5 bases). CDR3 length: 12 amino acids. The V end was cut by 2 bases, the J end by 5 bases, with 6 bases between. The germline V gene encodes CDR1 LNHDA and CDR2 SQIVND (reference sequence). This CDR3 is CASSIRGTEAFF. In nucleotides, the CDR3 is TGTGCCAGTAGTATAAGGGGAACTGAAGCTTTCTTT.

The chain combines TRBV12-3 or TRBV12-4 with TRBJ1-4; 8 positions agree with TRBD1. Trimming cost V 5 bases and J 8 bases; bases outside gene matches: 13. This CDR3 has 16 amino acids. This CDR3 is CASSQGQDWRVEKLFF. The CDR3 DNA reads TGTGCCAGCAGTCAGGGACAGGACTGGAGAGTGGAAAAACTGTTTTTT.

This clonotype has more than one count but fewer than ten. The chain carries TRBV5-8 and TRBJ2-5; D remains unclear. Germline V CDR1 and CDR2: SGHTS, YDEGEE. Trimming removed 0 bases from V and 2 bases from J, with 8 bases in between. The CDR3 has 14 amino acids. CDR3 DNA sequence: TGTGCCAGCAGCTTGGCCGCCAGTCAAGAGACCCAGTACTTC. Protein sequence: CASSLAASQETQYF.

The CDR3 coding sequence is TGTGCCGCCGCACAGTCCACAGATACGCAGTATTTT. It encodes CAAAQSTDTQYF. This chain connects TRBV27 to TRBJ2-3, with unresolved D. CDR3 size: 12 residues. Looked up from germline, CDR1 is MNHEY and CDR2 is SMNVEV (reference sequence). Trimming removed 11 bases from V and 2 bases from J, with 11 bases in between.

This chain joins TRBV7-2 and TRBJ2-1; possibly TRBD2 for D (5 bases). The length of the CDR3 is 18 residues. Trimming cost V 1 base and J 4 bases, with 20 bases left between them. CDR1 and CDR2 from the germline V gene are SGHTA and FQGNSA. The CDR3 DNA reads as TGTGCCAGCAGCTTAGGGGGAGCTGGGTGGGAGTCTTACAATGAGCAGTTCTTC. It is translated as CASSLGGAGWESYNEQFF.

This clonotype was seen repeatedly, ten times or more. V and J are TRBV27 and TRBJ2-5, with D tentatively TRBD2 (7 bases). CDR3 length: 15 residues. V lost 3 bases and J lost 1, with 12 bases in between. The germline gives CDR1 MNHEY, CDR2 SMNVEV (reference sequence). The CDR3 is CASSFGGASQETQYF. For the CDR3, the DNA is TGTGCCAGCAGTTTTGGGGGGGCGAGCCAAGAGACCCAGTACTTC.

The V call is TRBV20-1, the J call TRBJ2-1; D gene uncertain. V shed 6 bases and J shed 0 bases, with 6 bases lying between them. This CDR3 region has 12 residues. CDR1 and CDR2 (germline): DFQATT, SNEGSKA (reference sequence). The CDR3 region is CSAPGSYNEQFF. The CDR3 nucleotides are TGCAGTGCCCCCGGCTCCTACAATGAGCAGTTCTTC.

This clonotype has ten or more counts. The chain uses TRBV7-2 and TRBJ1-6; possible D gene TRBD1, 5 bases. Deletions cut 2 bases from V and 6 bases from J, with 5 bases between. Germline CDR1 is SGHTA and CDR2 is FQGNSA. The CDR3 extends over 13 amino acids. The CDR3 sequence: CASSLQGNSPLHF. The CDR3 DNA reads TGTGCCAGCAGCTTACAGGGTAATTCACCCCTCCACTTT.

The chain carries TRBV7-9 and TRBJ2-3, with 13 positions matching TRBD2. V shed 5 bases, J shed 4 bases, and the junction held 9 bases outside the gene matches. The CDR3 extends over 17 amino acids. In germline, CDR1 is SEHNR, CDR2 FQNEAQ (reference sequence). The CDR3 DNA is TGTGCCAGCAGCCCGGGACTAGCGGGGATTAACGCAGATACGCAGTATTTT. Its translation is CASSPGLAGINADTQYF.

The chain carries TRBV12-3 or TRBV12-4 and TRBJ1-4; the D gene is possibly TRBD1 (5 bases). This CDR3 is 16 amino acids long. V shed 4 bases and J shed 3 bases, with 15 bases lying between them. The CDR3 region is CASSSGKGLANEKLFF. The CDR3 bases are TGTGCCAGCAGTTCCGGTAAGGGACTGGCTAATGAAAAACTGTTTTTT.

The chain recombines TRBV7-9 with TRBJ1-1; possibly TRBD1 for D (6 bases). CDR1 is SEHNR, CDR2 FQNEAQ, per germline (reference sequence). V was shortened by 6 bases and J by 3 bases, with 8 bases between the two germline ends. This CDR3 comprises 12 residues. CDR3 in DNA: TGTGCCAGCAGTCCAGGGGACACTGAAGCTTTCTTT. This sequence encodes CASSPGDTEAFF.

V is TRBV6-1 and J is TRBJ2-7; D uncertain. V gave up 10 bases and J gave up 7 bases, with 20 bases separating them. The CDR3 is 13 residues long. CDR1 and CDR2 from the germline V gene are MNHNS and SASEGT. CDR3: CATRPGPSREQYF. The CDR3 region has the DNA TGTGCCACCCGCCCCGGGCCCAGCAGGGAGCAGTACTTC.

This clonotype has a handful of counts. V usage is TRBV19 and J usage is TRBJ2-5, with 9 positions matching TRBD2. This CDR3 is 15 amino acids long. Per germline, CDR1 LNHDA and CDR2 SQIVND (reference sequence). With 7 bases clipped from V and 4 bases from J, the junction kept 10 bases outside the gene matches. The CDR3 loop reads CASKLAGKLGETQYF. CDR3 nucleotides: TGTGCCAGTAAACTAGCGGGTAAACTGGGAGAGACCCAGTACTTC.

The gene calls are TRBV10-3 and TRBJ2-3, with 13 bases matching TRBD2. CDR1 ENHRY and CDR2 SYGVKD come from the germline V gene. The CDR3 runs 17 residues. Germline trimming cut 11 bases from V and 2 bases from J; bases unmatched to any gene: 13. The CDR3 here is CALSPGLAGSDTDTQYF. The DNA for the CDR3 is TGTGCCCTATCGCCGGGACTAGCGGGGTCTGACACAGATACGCAGTATTTT.

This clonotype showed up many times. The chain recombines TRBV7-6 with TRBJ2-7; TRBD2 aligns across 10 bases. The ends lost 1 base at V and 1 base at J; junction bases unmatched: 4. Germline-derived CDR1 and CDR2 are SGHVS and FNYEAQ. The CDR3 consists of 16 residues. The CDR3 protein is CASSLGASGSSYEQYF. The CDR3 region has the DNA TGTGCCAGCAGCTTAGGGGCTAGCGGGAGTTCCTACGAGCAGTACTTC. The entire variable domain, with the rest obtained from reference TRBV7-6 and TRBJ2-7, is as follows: GAGVSQSPRYKVTKRGQDVALRCDPISGHVSLYWYRQALGQGPEFLTYFNYEAQQDKSGLPNDRFSAERPEGSISTLTIQRTEQRDSAMYRCASSLGASGSSYEQYFGPGTRLTVT.

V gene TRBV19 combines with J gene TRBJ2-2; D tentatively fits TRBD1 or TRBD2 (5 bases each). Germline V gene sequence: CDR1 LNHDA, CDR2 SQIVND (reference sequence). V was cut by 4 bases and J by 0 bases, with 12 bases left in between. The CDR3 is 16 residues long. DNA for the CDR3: TGTGCCAGTAGTACGGGGCCAGGGACGAACACCGGGGAGCTGTTTTTT. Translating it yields CASSTGPGTNTGELFF. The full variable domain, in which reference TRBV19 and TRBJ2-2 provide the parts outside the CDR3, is DGGITQSPKYLFRKEGQNVTLSCEQNLNHDAMYWYRQDPGQGLRLIYYSQIVNDFQKGDIAEGYSVSREKKESFPLTVTSAQKNPTAFYLCASSTGPGTNTGELFFGEGSRLTVL.

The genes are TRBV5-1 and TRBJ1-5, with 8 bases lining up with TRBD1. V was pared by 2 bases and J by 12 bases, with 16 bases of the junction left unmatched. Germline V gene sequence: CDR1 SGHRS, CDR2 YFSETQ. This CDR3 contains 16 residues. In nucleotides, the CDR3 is TGCGCCAGCAGCTTCTTGCCGGGACAGGAGATGTCAATCCAGCATTTT. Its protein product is CASSFLPGQEMSIQHF.

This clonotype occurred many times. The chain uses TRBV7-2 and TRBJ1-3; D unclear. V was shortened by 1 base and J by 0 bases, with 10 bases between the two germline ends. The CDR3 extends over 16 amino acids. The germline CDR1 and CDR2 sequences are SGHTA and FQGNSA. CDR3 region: CASSLVSGSSGNTIYF. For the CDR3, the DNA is TGTGCCAGCAGCTTAGTCAGCGGCAGCTCTGGAAACACCATATATTTT.

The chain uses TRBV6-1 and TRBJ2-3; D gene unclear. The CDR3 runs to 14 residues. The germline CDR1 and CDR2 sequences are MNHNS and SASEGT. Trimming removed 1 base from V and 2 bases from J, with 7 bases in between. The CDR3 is CASSEGFLTDTQYF. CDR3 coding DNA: TGTGCCAGCAGTGAAGGATTTCTCACAGATACGCAGTATTTT.

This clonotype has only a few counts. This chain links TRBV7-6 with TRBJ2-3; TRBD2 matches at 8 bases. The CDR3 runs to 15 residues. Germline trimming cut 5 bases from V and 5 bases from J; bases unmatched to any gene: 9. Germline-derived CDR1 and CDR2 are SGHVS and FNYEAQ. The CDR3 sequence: CASSKSGSQGDTQYF. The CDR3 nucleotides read TGTGCCAGCAGCAAAAGCGGGAGTCAGGGAGATACGCAGTATTTT.

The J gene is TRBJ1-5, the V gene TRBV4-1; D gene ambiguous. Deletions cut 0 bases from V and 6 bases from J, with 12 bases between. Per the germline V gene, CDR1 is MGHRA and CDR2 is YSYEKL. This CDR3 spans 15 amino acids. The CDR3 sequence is CASSQESGRGQPQHF. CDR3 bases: TGCGCCAGCAGCCAAGAAAGCGGGCGCGGTCAGCCCCAGCATTTT.

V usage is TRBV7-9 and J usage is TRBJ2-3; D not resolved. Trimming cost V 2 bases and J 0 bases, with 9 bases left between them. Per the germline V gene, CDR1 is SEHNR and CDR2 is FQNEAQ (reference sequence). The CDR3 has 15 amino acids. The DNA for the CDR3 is TGTGCCAGCAGCTTACCGAGTCCTAGCACAGATACGCAGTATTTT. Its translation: CASSLPSPSTDTQYF.

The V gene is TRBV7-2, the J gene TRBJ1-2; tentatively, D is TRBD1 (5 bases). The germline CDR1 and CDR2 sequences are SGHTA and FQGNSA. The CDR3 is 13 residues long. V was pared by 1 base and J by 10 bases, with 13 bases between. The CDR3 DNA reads TGTGCCAGCAGCTTAGGGGGCAGGGTTTCCTACACCTTC. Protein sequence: CASSLGGRVSYTF.

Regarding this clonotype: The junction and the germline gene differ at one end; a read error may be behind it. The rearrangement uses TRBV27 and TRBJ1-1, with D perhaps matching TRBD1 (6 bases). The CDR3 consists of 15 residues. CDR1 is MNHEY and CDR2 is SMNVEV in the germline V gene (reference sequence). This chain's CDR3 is CANSSYGQPGTEAFF. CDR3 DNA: TGTGCCAACAGTTCTTACGGACAGCCGGGCACTGAAGCTTTCTTT.